Each of the 32 T cell receptor beta chains below was sequenced from the same sample in a study of vaccination effects on CD4 cells after COVID-19. Viral peptide pools were used in the ViraFEST assay to expand antigen-specific CD4+ T cells, and sequencing came afterward. With 10 days of culture completed, CD4+ T cells were isolated. This person's SARS-CoV-2 infection, confirmed by PCR, occurred between March and December 2020. Subjects were given two BNT162b2 or mRNA-1273 vaccine doses. Sequenced by immunoSEQ multiplex PCR; TCRdb stores in-frame clones only, minus some. The sample shows approximately 16,000 clones, 76% of them seen only once. These receptors have no known antigen. The sequencing here drew on CD4+ T cells from PBMCs cultured with HCoV-NL63 spike peptides, taken after COVID-19 vaccination. These receptor sequences come from a human donor who had a prior SARS-CoV-2 infection.

The CDR3 loop reads CASSVGGGQPQHF. The CDR3 DNA sequence: TGTGCCAGCAGTGTAGGGGGCGGTCAGCCCCAGCATTTT. The chain carries TRBV2 and TRBJ1-5, with 7 positions matching TRBD1. The V gene's germline CDR1 is SNHLY and CDR2 FYNNEI. V was clipped by 4 bases and J by 6 bases; unmatched bases: 3. The CDR3 runs 13 residues.

This sequence joins TRBV2 and TRBJ1-1; D not certain. Germline CDR1 reads SNHLY; CDR2 reads FYNNEI. V was cut by 6 bases and J by 0 bases, with 2 bases left in between. This CDR3 has 11 residues. The CDR3 loop is CASRMNTEAFF. CDR3 nucleotides: TGTGCCAGCAGAATGAACACTGAAGCTTTCTTT. Drawing the rest from reference TRBV2 and TRBJ1-1, the complete variable domain is EPEVTQTPSHQVTQMGQEVILRCVPISNHLYFYWYRQILGQKVEFLVSFYNNEISEKSEIFDDQFSVERPDGSNFTLKIRSTKLEDSAMYFCASRMNTEAFFGQGTRLTVV.

The chain combines TRBV2 with TRBJ1-6; 7 positions agree with TRBD1. The CDR3 is 17 amino acids. V lost 6 bases to trimming and J lost 7 bases; unmatched junction nucleotides: 15. Per germline, CDR1 SNHLY and CDR2 FYNNEI. CDR3 coding DNA: TGTGCCAGCAGGGCCCTCGACAGGGATCGATGGAATTCACCCCTCCACTTT. Protein product: CASRALDRDRWNSPLHF.

This clone turned up a few times. The chain employs TRBV2 and TRBJ2-5; 9 nucleotides align to TRBD1. This CDR3 is 15 amino acids long. Per germline, CDR1 SNHLY and CDR2 FYNNEI. Unmatched junction bases numbered 9, after V lost 6 bases and J lost 4 bases. DNA for the CDR3: TGTGCCAGCAGACCCTGGGGACAGGGAGGAGAGACCCAGTACTTC. Protein: CASRPWGQGGETQYF.

CDR3 loop: CASSPRDRLYNEQFF. CDR3 DNA: TGTGCCAGCAGCCCCCGGGACAGGTTGTACAATGAGCAGTTCTTC. The J gene is TRBJ2-1, the V gene TRBV9; 8 positions agree with TRBD1. Trimming took 4 bases from V and 4 from J; bases not matched to a gene: 7. Germline V gives CDR1 SGDLS, CDR2 YYNGEE. The CDR3 runs 15 residues.

This chain connects TRBV6-2 or TRBV6-3 to TRBJ2-1, with 7 positions matching TRBD2. CDR3 size: 18 residues. Trimming removed 5 bases from V and 1 base from J; junction bases left unmatched: 14. The germline CDR1 and CDR2 sequences are MNHEY and SVGEGT. The CDR3 protein is CASSRGASGLASYNEQFF. Written as DNA, the CDR3 is TGTGCCAGCAGTCGCGGCGCTAGCGGTCTGGCATCCTACAATGAGCAGTTCTTC.

The chain recombines TRBV7-8 with TRBJ1-6, with a tentative D call TRBD1 (5 bases). The germline V and J ends were trimmed by 1 base and 7 bases, with 11 bases remaining between them. This CDR3 is 15 amino acids long. CDR1 SGHVS and CDR2 FQNEAQ come from the germline V gene. The CDR3 DNA reads TGTGCCAGCAGCTTAGGGGGCGCGGAAAATTCACCCCTCCACTTT. Its translation is CASSLGGAENSPLHF.

The chain has TRBV3-1 (or the pseudogene TRBV3-2) and TRBJ2-7, with 13 bases aligning to TRBD2. The CDR3 length is 17 residues. CDR1 is LGHDT and CDR2 is YNNKEL in the germline V gene (reference sequence). J gave up 1 base and V 5 bases, and 8 bases lay outside the gene matches. The CDR3 coding sequence is TGTGCCAGCAGCTTAGGACTAGCGGGAGTTGGTTCCTACGAGCAGTACTTC. This codes for CASSLGLAGVGSYEQYF.

This rearrangement joins TRBV5-4 to TRBJ2-7; D uncertain. The CDR3 runs to 13 residues. With 2 bases removed from V and 5 bases from J, the gap between germline ends came to 11 bases. Looked up from germline, CDR1 is SGHNT and CDR2 is YYREEE (reference sequence). CDR3 bases: TGTGCCAGCAGCTTCCCTAGTAATAACGAGCAGTACTTC. Translated, it gives CASSFPSNNEQYF. Full variable domain (rest looked up from reference TRBV5-4 and TRBJ2-7): ETGVTQSPTHLIKTRGQQVTLRCSSQSGHNTVSWYQQALGQGPQFIFQYYREEENGRGNFPPRFSGLQFPNYSSELNVNALELDDSALYLCASSFPSNNEQYFGPGTRLTVT.

This clone was counted a few times. The chain employs TRBV18 and TRBJ2-1; D may match TRBD1 or TRBD2 (5 bases each). V was cut by 5 bases and J by 11 bases, with 10 bases left in between. The germline gives CDR1 KGHSH, CDR2 LQKENI. This CDR3 region has 11 residues. The CDR3 spells CASSSPGQQFF. In DNA, the CDR3 is TGTGCCAGCTCATCTCCGGGGCAGCAGTTCTTC.

The rearrangement joins TRBV7-9 to TRBJ2-7; D gene uncertain. CDR3 length: 12 residues. The ends were cut back, 5 bases at V and 2 bases at J, with 7 bases in the middle. Germline assignment: CDR1 SEHNR and CDR2 FQNEAQ (reference sequence). The CDR3 DNA follows: TGTGCCAGCAGCGTACATCCCTACGAGCAGTACTTC. The encoded protein is CASSVHPYEQYF.

The chain combines TRBV7-3 with TRBJ1-6, with 9 positions matching TRBD1. The CDR3 spans 16 residues. V gave up 2 bases and J gave up 5 bases; unmatched junction bases: 4. Germline V gene data show CDR1 as SGHTA and CDR2 as FQGTGA. The CDR3: CASSLLGQGNNSPLHF. DNA for the CDR3: TGTGCCAGCAGCTTACTAGGACAGGGGAATAATTCACCCCTCCACTTT.

The table lists this clone with a few counts. J is TRBJ1-5 and V is TRBV9; D remains ambiguous. Trimming removed 4 bases from V and 2 bases from J, with 13 bases in between. This CDR3 region has 15 residues. The V gene's germline CDR1 is SGDLS and CDR2 YYNGEE. CDR3 in amino acids: CASSPSGQGNQPQHF. The DNA for the CDR3 is TGTGCCAGCAGCCCTAGTGGGCAGGGCAATCAGCCCCAGCATTTT.

The DNA for the CDR3 is TGTGCCTGGAGTGTAAGGGTCGGTGTTTGGTCCTCCGGGGAGCTGTTTTTT. Its translation is CAWSVRVGVWSSGELFF. The V call is TRBV30, the J call TRBJ2-2, with D unresolved. CDR1 and CDR2 from the germline V gene are GTSNPN and SVGIG (reference sequence). This CDR3 has 17 amino acids. Trimming cost V 0 bases and J 6 bases, with 20 bases left between them.

The chain recombines TRBV21-1 with TRBJ2-1; TRBD1 is the table's D call and was not checked against the DNA. TRBV21-1 is a known pseudogene. The CDR3 spans 17 residues. Written as DNA, the CDR3 is TGTGCCAGCAGCAAAGCGCTTTCAGGGTTCACGTCGAATGAGCAGTTCTTC. Its protein product is CASSKALSGFTSNEQFF.

Points on this clone: Germline and junction disagree at one end, which may indicate a read error. The CDR3 region has the DNA TGTGCCGGGAGGATAGCGGGCAGCACAGATACGCAGTATTTT. Protein product: CAGRIAGSTDTQYF. The chain employs TRBV30 and TRBJ2-3, with TRBD2 matching over 7 bases. This CDR3 region has 14 residues. Germline V gives CDR1 GTSNPN, CDR2 SVGIG (reference sequence).

The chain recombines TRBV6-2 or TRBV6-3 with TRBJ2-5; perhaps TRBD2 as D (5 bases). Per germline, CDR1 MNHEY and CDR2 SVGEGT. There are 12 residues in the CDR3. Trimming left V 1 base short and J 5 bases short, with 5 bases between. The CDR3 nucleotides are TGTGCCAGCAGTTACTTAGCGGAGACCCAGTACTTC. It translates to CASSYLAETQYF.

The V call is TRBV30, the J call TRBJ1-2; a possible D gene is TRBD1 (6 bases). Trimming took off 0 bases at V and 1 base at J, with 15 bases between the two ends. The length of the CDR3 is 16 residues. In germline, CDR1 is GTSNPN, CDR2 SVGIG (reference sequence). For the CDR3, the DNA is TGTGCCTGGAGTGTGGGGGCTTCGAGACTTAACTATGGCTACACCTTC. It yields the protein CAWSVGASRLNYGYTF. Full variable domain (outside the CDR3, taken from reference TRBV30 and TRBJ1-2): SQTIHQWPATLVQPVGSPLSLECTVEGTSNPNLYWYRQAAGRGLQLLFYSVGIGQISSEVPQNLSASRPQDRQFILSSKKLLLSDSGFYLCAWSVGASRLNYGYTFGSGTRLTVV.

V and J are TRBV5-7 and TRBJ2-7; TRBD1 matches 8 bases. TRBV5-7 is noted as an ORF with a role that remains uncertain. This CDR3 region has 14 residues. The junction had 7 bases not matched to a gene; V was cut back by 3 bases and J by 5 bases. CDR3 nucleotide sequence: TGTGCCAGCAGCTCCGGACAGGGCTGGGACGAGCAGTACTTC. The encoded protein is CASSSGQGWDEQYF.

This clone was seen a handful of times. This chain links TRBV4-1 with TRBJ2-2, with 7 bases matching TRBD2. V trimming: 4 bases; J trimming: 4 bases; junction bases outside the gene matches: 12. CDR1 and CDR2 from the germline V gene are MGHRA and YSYEKL. This CDR3 has 17 amino acids. The CDR3, as DNA: TGCGCCAGCAGCCTTGTGCGAGCGGGACTAAGCACCGGGGAGCTGTTTTTT. As protein: CASSLVRAGLSTGELFF.

J is TRBJ2-5 and V is TRBV11-3, with 8 bases matching TRBD2. There are 17 residues in the CDR3. Germline loops: CDR1 SGHNT, CDR2 YENEEA. V trimming: 1 base; J trimming: 2 bases; junction bases outside the gene matches: 9. CDR3 nucleotides: TGTGCCAGCAGCTTAGGTAGCGGGGTACGACTACAAGAGACCCAGTACTTC. Translating it yields CASSLGSGVRLQETQYF.

The chain employs TRBV7-2 and TRBJ1-6; a weak D match, TRBD1 (5 bases). Germline V lookup: CDR1 SGHTA, CDR2 FQGNSA. Trimming removed 4 bases from V and 6 bases from J, with 13 bases in between. This CDR3 is 15 amino acids long. CDR3 residues: CASSSMGRSNSPLHF. The CDR3 bases are TGTGCCAGCAGCTCCATGGGACGAAGTAATTCACCCCTCCACTTT.

This clone appeared a single time. The chain links TRBV3-1 (or the pseudogene TRBV3-2) to TRBJ2-7; 11 nucleotides line up with TRBD1. Germline CDR1 LGHDT, CDR2 YNNKEL (reference sequence). V gave up 2 bases and J gave up 1 base; unmatched junction bases: 4. The CDR3 length is 16 residues. The CDR3 bases are TGTGCCAGCAGCCAATGGGGGACAGGGGGTTCCTACGAGCAGTACTTC. Residues: CASSQWGTGGSYEQYF.

CDR3 sequence reads: CASSVGPEGYTF. CDR3 sequence (DNA): TGTGCCAGCAGCGTAGGGCCCGAGGGCTACACCTTC. The gene calls are TRBV9 and TRBJ1-2; no clear D. This CDR3 has 12 amino acids. V lost 0 bases and J lost 8, with 8 bases in between. Germline CDR1 SGDLS, CDR2 YYNGEE.

The chain combines TRBV19 with TRBJ1-2; TRBD1 is a possible D gene (5 bases). Germline V gene sequence: CDR1 LNHDA, CDR2 SQIVND (reference sequence). This CDR3 is 13 amino acids long. Trimming removed 6 bases at V and 4 bases at J, with 12 bases between. Written as DNA, the CDR3 is TGTGCCAGTAGCCAGGGAGGAGGCTATGGCTACACCTTC. Its translation is CASSQGGGYGYTF.

CDR3: CASSSKKSYPSEQYF. CDR3 in DNA: TGTGCCAGCAGCTCCAAAAAAAGTTACCCCTCCGAGCAGTACTTC. The chain combines TRBV7-2 with TRBJ2-7; no clear D gene. Per the germline V gene, CDR1 is SGHTA and CDR2 is FQGNSA. The CDR3 is 15 residues long. The V end lost 4 bases, the J end lost 6 bases, and 19 bases lay between the germline ends. Based on the CDR3 plus reference TRBV7-2 and TRBJ2-7, the full variable domain is GAGVSQSPSNKVTEKGKDVELRCDPISGHTALYWYRQSLGQGLEFLIYFQGNSAPDKSGLPSDRFSAERTGGSVSTLTIQRTQQEDSAVYLCASSSKKSYPSEQYFGPGTRLTVT.

The chain combines TRBV15 with TRBJ2-7; D is unresolved. The V end lost 1 base, the J end lost 7 bases, and 14 bases lay between the germline ends. The CDR3 runs 14 residues. Germline assignment: CDR1 LNHNV and CDR2 YYDKDF (reference sequence). DNA for the CDR3: TGTGCCACCAGCAGAGTTACAGACCCTCGGGAGCAGTACTTC. Its translation is CATSRVTDPREQYF.

The chain is built from TRBV20-1 and TRBJ1-3; the D is unclear. V was clipped by 3 bases and J by 11 bases, with 11 bases between them. Germline V gene lookup returns CDR1 DFQATT and CDR2 SNEGSKA (reference sequence). The CDR3 consists of 11 residues. The CDR3 coding sequence is TGCAGTGCTAGCGGGGTAGCCGCCATATATTTT. Encoded protein: CSASGVAAIYF.

Written as DNA, the CDR3 is TGTGCCAGTAGCGAGGGACGGATAGGCACAGATACGCAGTATTTT. It translates to CASSEGRIGTDTQYF. The chain has TRBV19 and TRBJ2-3; D is perhaps TRBD1 or TRBD2 (5 bases each). Germline V gene sequence: CDR1 LNHDA, CDR2 SQIVND (reference sequence). V lost 6 bases to trimming and J lost 1 base, with 14 bases between them. This CDR3 has 15 residues.

This chain uses TRBV19 with TRBJ1-3, with unresolved D. The germline CDR1 and CDR2 sequences are LNHDA and SQIVND (reference sequence). V was shortened by 4 bases and J by 0 bases, with 10 bases between the two germline ends. CDR3 length equals 15 residues. The CDR3 region is CASSTIGISGNTIYF. For the CDR3, the DNA is TGTGCCAGTAGTACGATCGGCATCTCTGGAAACACCATATATTTT.

The chain recombines TRBV19 with TRBJ1-1; 7 nucleotides match TRBD1. CDR1 is LNHDA, CDR2 SQIVND, per germline (reference sequence). The J segment lost 4 bases and the V segment lost 5 bases, leaving 7 bases of the junction unmatched. The CDR3 runs 14 residues. CDR3 nucleotides: TGTGCCAGTAGTCCTTACAGGGGAACCACTGAAGCTTTCTTT. Amino acids: CASSPYRGTTEAFF.

The chain is built from TRBV21-1 and TRBJ2-5; the DNA was not compared with TRBD1, the D call given in the table. TRBV21-1 is listed as a pseudogene. The CDR3 length is 13 residues. CDR3 nucleotides: TGTGCCAGCAGCGCACAAGGACAGGAGACCCAGTACTTC. It specifies CASSAQGQETQYF.